A single sample is the source of the 20 T cell receptor beta chains below, sequenced in a study of blood T cell repertoires in COVID-19. Measured with immunoSEQ multiplex PCR; TCRdb has only the in-frame clones, and not every one. Of roughly 150,000 clones in the sample, over 70% were seen once. Sequencing was done on a sample of PBMCs or T cells enriched from blood (not recorded which). The receptors come from a man aged 65-85 years who had been exposed to COVID-19.

The chain recombines TRBV4-1 with TRBJ2-3; TRBD2 agrees at 8 bases. V lost 0 bases and J lost 5; bases outside the gene matches: 7. The CDR3 consists of 16 residues. Germline V CDR1 and CDR2: MGHRA, YSYEKL. The CDR3 reads CASSQDPSGGGDTQYF. The DNA of the CDR3 is TGCGCCAGCAGCCAAGACCCAAGCGGGGGCGGAGATACGCAGTATTTT.

The V call is TRBV27, the J call TRBJ2-7; possible D gene TRBD1, 6 bases. Germline V gives CDR1 MNHEY, CDR2 SMNVEV (reference sequence). There are 15 residues in the CDR3. Trimming cost V 0 bases and J 2 bases, with 11 bases left between them. The CDR3: CASSLSSGVTYEQYF. The CDR3 nucleotides are TGTGCCAGCAGTTTATCCTCAGGGGTGACCTACGAGCAGTACTTC.

This rearrangement joins TRBV5-5 to TRBJ1-5; D remains unclear. The V end was cut by 0 bases, the J end by 0 bases, with 10 bases between. The CDR3 has 16 amino acids. Germline V gives CDR1 SGHKS, CDR2 YYEKEE (reference sequence). The CDR3 spells CASSLDQVNSNQPQHF. The CDR3 DNA reads as TGTGCCAGCAGCTTGGATCAGGTAAATAGCAATCAGCCCCAGCATTTT.

The rearrangement links TRBV4-3 to TRBJ2-7; TRBD2 matches 8 bases. CDR1 and CDR2 (germline): LGHNA, YSLEER. This CDR3 has 15 residues. The V gene end was trimmed by 4 bases and the J gene end by 4 bases; junction bases not matched to a gene: 9. The CDR3 protein is CASSREGRGDYEQYF. The CDR3 nucleotides read TGCGCCAGCAGCCGAGAGGGGCGGGGGGATTACGAGCAGTACTTC.

This chain joins TRBV30 and TRBJ2-1, with TRBD2 matching 7 bases. Germline values: CDR1 GTSNPN, CDR2 SVGIG (reference sequence). Trimming removed 4 bases from V and 3 bases from J; junction bases left unmatched: 9. The CDR3 loop spans 15 amino acids. For the CDR3, the DNA is TGTGCCTGGACTGGCACCAGCGGGGTCTACAATGAGCAGTTCTTC. It codes for CAWTGTSGVYNEQFF.

The chain couples TRBV2 to TRBJ1-2; D is unclear. CDR1 SNHLY and CDR2 FYNNEI come from the germline V gene. V lost 10 bases and J lost 6, with 21 bases in between. The CDR3 has 14 residues. The CDR3 DNA reads as TGTGCCACCGGGAAGGCTCGGGGAGTGGATGGCTACACCTTC. It yields the protein CATGKARGVDGYTF. Together with reference TRBV2 and TRBJ1-2, the CDR3 gives the full variable domain: EPEVTQTPSHQVTQMGQEVILRCVPISNHLYFYWYRQILGQKVEFLVSFYNNEISEKSEIFDDQFSVERPDGSNFTLKIRSTKLEDSAMYFCATGKARGVDGYTFGSGTRLTVV.

This chain uses TRBV25-1 with TRBJ2-1, with a possible D match to TRBD1 (6 bases). The CDR3 extends over 13 amino acids. Germline CDR1 is MGHDK and CDR2 is SYGVNS. V lost 4 bases to trimming and J lost 9 bases, with 13 bases between them. CDR3 coding DNA: TGTGCCAGCAGTGTAGGGGGTGGGGGTGAGCAGTTCTTC. It codes for CASSVGGGGEQFF.

The chain is built from TRBV18 and TRBJ2-1; D possibly corresponds to TRBD1 (6 bases). Germline loops: CDR1 KGHSH, CDR2 LQKENI. Trimming shortened V by 3 bases and J by 7 bases, and 7 bases separated the two germline ends. CDR3 length: 12 residues. The CDR3: CASSPDSNEQFF. In nucleotides, the CDR3 is TGTGCCAGCTCACCGGACAGTAATGAGCAGTTCTTC.

The chain employs TRBV19 and TRBJ2-1; 10 nucleotides match TRBD2. Germline values: CDR1 LNHDA, CDR2 SQIVND (reference sequence). Trimming removed 5 bases from V and 10 bases from J; junction bases left unmatched: 17. This CDR3 has 17 residues. This CDR3 is CASSLLAGAPKLWEQFF. CDR3 DNA sequence: TGTGCCAGTAGTTTGCTAGCGGGAGCTCCCAAATTATGGGAGCAGTTCTTC.

The rearrangement joins TRBV5-8 to TRBJ2-7; 8 nucleotides agree with TRBD2. Germline V CDR1 and CDR2: SGHTS, YDEGEE. The J segment lost 4 bases and the V segment lost 3 bases, leaving 6 bases of the junction unmatched. The CDR3 contains 14 residues. This CDR3 is CASSSPGLVYEQYF. CDR3 nucleotide sequence: TGTGCCAGCAGCTCCCCGGGACTAGTTTACGAGCAGTACTTC.

CDR3 sequence (DNA): TGTGCCAGCTCACCGGGACAGGGATACTACGAGCAGTACTTC. Translating gives CASSPGQGYYEQYF. V and J are TRBV18 and TRBJ2-7, with TRBD1 identical over 9 bases. Per the germline V gene, CDR1 is KGHSH and CDR2 is LQKENI. The CDR3 loop spans 14 amino acids. V was clipped by 3 bases and J by 3 bases; unmatched bases: 3.

The chain links TRBV5-5 to TRBJ2-5, with a tentative D call TRBD2 (6 bases). V shed 4 bases and J shed 1 base, with 11 bases lying between them. Germline values: CDR1 SGHKS, CDR2 YYEKEE (reference sequence). The CDR3 contains 14 residues. The CDR3 sequence is CASSAVGGQETQYF. For the CDR3, the DNA is TGTGCCAGCAGCGCGGTGGGGGGCCAAGAGACCCAGTACTTC.

This clone appeared once. The chain couples TRBV28 to TRBJ1-5; D remains ambiguous. This CDR3 spans 15 amino acids. V was cut by 3 bases and J by 0 bases, with 9 bases left in between. The germline V gene encodes CDR1 MDHEN and CDR2 SYDVKM. The CDR3 is CASSFQQISNQPQHF. CDR3 in DNA: TGTGCCAGCAGTTTTCAACAAATTAGCAATCAGCCCCAGCATTTT.

The CDR3 loop reads CATSDRTGTGGIDTQYF. The CDR3 DNA reads TGTGCCACCAGTGATAGAACCGGGACAGGGGGCATAGATACGCAGTATTTT. The chain recombines TRBV24-1 with TRBJ2-3; 12 bases match TRBD1. The ends lost 3 bases at V and 5 bases at J; junction bases unmatched: 8. CDR3 length equals 17 residues. Looked up from germline, CDR1 is KGHDR and CDR2 is SFDVKD.

V usage is TRBV6-5 and J usage is TRBJ1-2; tentatively, D is TRBD1 (5 bases). Germline-derived CDR1 and CDR2 are MNHEY and SVGAGI. V lost 6 bases to trimming and J lost 6 bases, with 20 bases between them. CDR3 length: 15 amino acids. CDR3 bases: TGTGCCAGCAGGCGAACCGGGACTGAACTTGATGGCTACACCTTC. This codes for CASRRTGTELDGYTF.

The genes are TRBV28 and TRBJ1-2; a weak D match, TRBD1 (5 bases). Germline assignment: CDR1 MDHEN and CDR2 SYDVKM. CDR3 length: 16 amino acids. Deletions cut 1 base from V and 2 bases from J, with 14 bases between. The CDR3 DNA reads TGTGCCAGCAGTTTATCTTTTCTTGGGGGGAACTATGGCTACACCTTC. It codes for CASSLSFLGGNYGYTF.

The V gene is TRBV19, the J gene TRBJ1-2; TRBD1 is a possible D gene (5 bases). Per the germline V gene, CDR1 is LNHDA and CDR2 is SQIVND (reference sequence). Trimming took off 6 bases at V and 6 bases at J, with 8 bases between the two ends. The CDR3 has 11 residues. CDR3: CASRGLDGYTF. CDR3 bases: TGTGCCAGTAGGGGGCTCGATGGCTACACCTTC.

V usage is TRBV7-2 and J usage is TRBJ1-1, with D tentatively TRBD1 (5 bases). Germline V gene lookup returns CDR1 SGHTA and CDR2 FQGNSA. This CDR3 is built from 15 residues. V was shortened by 0 bases and J by 1 base, with 9 bases between the two germline ends. The CDR3 here is CASSLAPGGNTEAFF. The CDR3 DNA follows: TGTGCCAGCAGCTTAGCCCCCGGGGGGAACACTGAAGCTTTCTTT.

The chain joins TRBV18 to TRBJ1-1, with D tentatively TRBD1 (5 bases). Germline lookup yields CDR1 KGHSH and CDR2 LQKENI. The CDR3 has 13 amino acids. The ends were cut back, 6 bases at V and 1 base at J, with 9 bases in the middle. The CDR3 sequence is CASSRDWNTEAFF. CDR3 DNA sequence: TGTGCCAGCTCCAGGGACTGGAACACTGAAGCTTTCTTT.

This clone has only a few counts. CDR3 sequence: CASSIGTSYTGELFF. The CDR3 DNA reads as TGTGCCAGCAGCATCGGGACTTCATACACCGGGGAGCTGTTTTTT. The chain combines TRBV7-2 with TRBJ2-2; TRBD2 is a possible D gene (6 bases). This CDR3 contains 15 residues. Trimming pared 5 bases from V and 3 bases from J, leaving 13 bases between. CDR1 and CDR2 from the germline V gene are SGHTA and FQGNSA.